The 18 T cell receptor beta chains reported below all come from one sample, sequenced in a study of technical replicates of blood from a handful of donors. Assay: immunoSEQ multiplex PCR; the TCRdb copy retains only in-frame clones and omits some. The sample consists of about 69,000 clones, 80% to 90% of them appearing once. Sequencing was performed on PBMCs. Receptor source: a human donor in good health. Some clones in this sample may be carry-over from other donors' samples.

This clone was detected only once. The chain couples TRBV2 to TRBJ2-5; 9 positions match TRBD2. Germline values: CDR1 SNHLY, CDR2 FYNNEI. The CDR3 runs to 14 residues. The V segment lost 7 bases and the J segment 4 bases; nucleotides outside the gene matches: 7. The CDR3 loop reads CASNGRGGGETQYF. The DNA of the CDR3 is TGTGCCAGCAACGGGCGCGGGGGGGGAGAGACCCAGTACTTC.

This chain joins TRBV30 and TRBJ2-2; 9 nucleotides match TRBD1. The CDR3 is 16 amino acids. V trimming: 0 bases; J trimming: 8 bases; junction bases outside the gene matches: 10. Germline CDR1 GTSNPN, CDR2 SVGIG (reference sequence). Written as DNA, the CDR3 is TGTGCCTGGAGTGTACCGGACAGGGGATTGAATGGGGAGCTGTTTTTT. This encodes CAWSVPDRGLNGELFF.

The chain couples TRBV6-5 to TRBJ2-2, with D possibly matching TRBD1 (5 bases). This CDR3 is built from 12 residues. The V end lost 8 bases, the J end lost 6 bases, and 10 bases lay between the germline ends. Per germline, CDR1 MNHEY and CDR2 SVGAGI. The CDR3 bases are TGTGCCAGCTATCAGGGTTCCGGGGAGCTGTTTTTT. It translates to CASYQGSGELFF.

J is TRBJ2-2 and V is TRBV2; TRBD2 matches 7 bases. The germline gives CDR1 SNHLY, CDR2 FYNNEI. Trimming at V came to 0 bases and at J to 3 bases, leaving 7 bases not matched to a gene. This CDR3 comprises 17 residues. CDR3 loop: CASSEAKGRADTGELFF. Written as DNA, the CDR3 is TGTGCCAGCAGTGAAGCTAAAGGGAGGGCCGACACCGGGGAGCTGTTTTTT.

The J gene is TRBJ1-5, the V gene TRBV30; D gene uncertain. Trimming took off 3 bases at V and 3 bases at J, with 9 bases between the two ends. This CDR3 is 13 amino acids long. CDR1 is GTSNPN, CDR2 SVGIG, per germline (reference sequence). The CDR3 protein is CAWSLDSNQPQHF. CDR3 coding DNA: TGTGCCTGGAGCCTAGATTCCAATCAGCCCCAGCATTTT.

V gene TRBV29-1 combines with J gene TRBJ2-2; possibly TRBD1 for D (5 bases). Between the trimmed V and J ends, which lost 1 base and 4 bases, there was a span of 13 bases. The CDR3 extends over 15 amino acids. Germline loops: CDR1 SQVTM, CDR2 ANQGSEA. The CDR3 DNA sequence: TGCAGCGTTGAAGGGTGGCAGGGTAGCACCGGGGAGCTGTTTTTT. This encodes CSVEGWQGSTGELFF.

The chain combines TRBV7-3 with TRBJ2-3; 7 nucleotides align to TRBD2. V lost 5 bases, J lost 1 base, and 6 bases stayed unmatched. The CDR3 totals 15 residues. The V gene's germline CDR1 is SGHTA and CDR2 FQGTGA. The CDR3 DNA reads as TGTGCCAGCAGCCCAACCGCGGGGGGCACAGATACGCAGTATTTT. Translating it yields CASSPTAGGTDTQYF.

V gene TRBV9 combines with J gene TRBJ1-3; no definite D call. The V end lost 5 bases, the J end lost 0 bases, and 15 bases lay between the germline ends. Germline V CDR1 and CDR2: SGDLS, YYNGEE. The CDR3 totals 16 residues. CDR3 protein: CASSTKTRGSGNTIYF. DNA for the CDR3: TGTGCCAGCAGTACTAAAACGAGAGGCTCTGGAAACACCATATATTTT.

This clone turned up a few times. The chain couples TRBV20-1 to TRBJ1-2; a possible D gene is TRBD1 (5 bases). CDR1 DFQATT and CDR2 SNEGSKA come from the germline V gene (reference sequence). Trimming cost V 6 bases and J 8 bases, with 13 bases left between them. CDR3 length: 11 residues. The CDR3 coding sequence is TGCAGTGCCTACCGGGGGAACGGCTACACCTTC. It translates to CSAYRGNGYTF.

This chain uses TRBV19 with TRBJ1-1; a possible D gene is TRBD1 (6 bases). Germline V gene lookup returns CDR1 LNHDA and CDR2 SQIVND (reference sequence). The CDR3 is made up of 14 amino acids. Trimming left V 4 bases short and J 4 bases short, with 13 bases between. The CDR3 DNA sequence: TGTGCCAGTAGTAGTACAGGGACGGGCACTGAAGCTTTCTTT. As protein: CASSSTGTGTEAFF.

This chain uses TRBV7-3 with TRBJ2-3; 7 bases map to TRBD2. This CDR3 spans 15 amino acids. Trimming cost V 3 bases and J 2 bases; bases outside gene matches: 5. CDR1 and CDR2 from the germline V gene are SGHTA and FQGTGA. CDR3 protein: CASSFSLADTDTQYF. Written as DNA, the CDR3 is TGTGCCAGCAGCTTTTCCCTAGCGGACACAGATACGCAGTATTTT.

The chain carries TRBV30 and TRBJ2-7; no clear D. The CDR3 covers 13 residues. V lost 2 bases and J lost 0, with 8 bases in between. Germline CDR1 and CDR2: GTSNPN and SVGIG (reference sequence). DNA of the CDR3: TGTGCCTGGAGTAAGCTCGGCTCCTACGAGCAGTACTTC. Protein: CAWSKLGSYEQYF.

CDR3 DNA sequence: TGTGCCAGCAGTCGAACAGGGGTTTATAGCAATCAGCCCCAGCATTTT. This encodes CASSRTGVYSNQPQHF. The chain recombines TRBV27 with TRBJ1-5; 7 nucleotides line up with TRBD1. The germline CDR1 and CDR2 sequences are MNHEY and SMNVEV (reference sequence). CDR3 length: 16 amino acids. Trimming removed 5 bases from V and 0 bases from J; junction bases left unmatched: 7.

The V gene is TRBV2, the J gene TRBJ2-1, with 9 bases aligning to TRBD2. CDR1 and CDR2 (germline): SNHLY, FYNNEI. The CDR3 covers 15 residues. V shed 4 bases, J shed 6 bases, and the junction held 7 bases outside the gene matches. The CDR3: CASSGWLAGPNEQFF. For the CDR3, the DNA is TGTGCCAGCAGTGGTTGGCTAGCGGGGCCCAATGAGCAGTTCTTC.

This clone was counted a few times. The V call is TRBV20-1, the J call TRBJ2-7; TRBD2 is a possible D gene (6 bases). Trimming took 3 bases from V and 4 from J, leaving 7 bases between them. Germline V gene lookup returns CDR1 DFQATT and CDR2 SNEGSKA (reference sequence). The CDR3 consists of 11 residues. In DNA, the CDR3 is TGCAGTGCTAGTCTAGCGTACGAGCAGTACTTC. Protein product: CSASLAYEQYF.

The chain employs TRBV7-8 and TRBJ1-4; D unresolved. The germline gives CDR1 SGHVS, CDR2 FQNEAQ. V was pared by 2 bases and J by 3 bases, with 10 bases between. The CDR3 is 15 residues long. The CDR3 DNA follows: TGTGCCAGCAGCTTAAATCGGGGAGCTAATGAAAAACTGTTTTTT. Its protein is CASSLNRGANEKLFF.

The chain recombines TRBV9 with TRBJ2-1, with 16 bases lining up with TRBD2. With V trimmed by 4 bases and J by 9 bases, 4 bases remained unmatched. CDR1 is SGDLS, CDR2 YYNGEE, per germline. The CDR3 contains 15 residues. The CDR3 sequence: CASSLGTSGRVEQFF. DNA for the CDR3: TGTGCCAGCAGCCTCGGGACTAGCGGGAGGGTTGAGCAGTTCTTC.

DNA for the CDR3: TGTGCCAGCAGCTTGAGGGGTCGGGGGGCCTCTGAAGCTTTCTTT. Translating it yields CASSLRGRGASEAFF. V and J are TRBV7-2 and TRBJ1-1; D possibly corresponds to TRBD1 (6 bases). Trimming took off 3 bases at V and 6 bases at J, with 17 bases between the two ends. The CDR3 is made up of 15 amino acids. The germline V gene has CDR1 SGHTA and CDR2 FQGNSA.